This T cell receptor (beta chain) was captured by sequencing in a study of T-cell reconstitution after alpha-beta-depleted transplantation in children. Study-wide points: Alpha-beta T cells about two months after transplant reportedly derived from several hundred expanded graft clones. Some patients' high day-60 TCRbeta diversity was attributed to recipient cells surviving conditioning. Newly made T cells mostly supplied T-cell counts and diversity one year after transplant.

The CDR3 contains 16 residues. V lost 0 bases and J lost 0, with 6 bases in between. The TCRbeta library incorporated unique molecular identifiers. TCRdb reanalysed the PCR reads using MiXCR and keeps one entry per CDR3 protein. The sample includes 45,000 to 55,000 distinct CDR3 sequences, 5.5% to 7.5% of them seen just once. This clonotype was observed many times. Its target is unknown. V gene TRBV12-3 or TRBV12-4 combines with J gene TRBJ2-6; D is perhaps TRBD2 (5 bases). Sequenced here: PBMCs, mostly from graft donor cells, sampled 60 days after TCRalphabeta/CD19-depleted stem cell transplant. The sequence was collected from a female patient aged 2-15 years who had a stem cell transplant for aplastic anemia, so the T cells may come from the graft donor. CDR3 bases: TGTGCCAGCAGTTTAGCGGCGGGCTCTGGGGCCAACGTCCTGACTTTC. Translation: CASSLAAGSGANVLTF.